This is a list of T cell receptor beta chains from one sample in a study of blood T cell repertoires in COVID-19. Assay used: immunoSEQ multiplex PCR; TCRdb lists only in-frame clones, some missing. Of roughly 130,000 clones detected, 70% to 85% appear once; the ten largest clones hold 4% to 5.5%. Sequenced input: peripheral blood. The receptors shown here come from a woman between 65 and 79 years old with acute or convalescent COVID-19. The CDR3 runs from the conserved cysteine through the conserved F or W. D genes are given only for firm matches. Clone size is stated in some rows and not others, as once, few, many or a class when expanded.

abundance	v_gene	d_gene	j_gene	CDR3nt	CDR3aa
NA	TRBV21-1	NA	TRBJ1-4	TGTGCCAGCAGCAAAGGCTGGCAGGGGGATGAAAAACTGTTTTTT	CASSKGWQGDEKLFF
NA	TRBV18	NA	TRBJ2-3	TGTGCCAGCTCACCAAGTCGGAGCGGAGATACGCAGTATTTT	CASSPSRSGDTQYF
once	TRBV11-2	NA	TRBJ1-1	TGTGCCAGCAGCCTCCTGAGGGCCGCTGAAGCTTTCTTT	CASSLLRAAEAFF
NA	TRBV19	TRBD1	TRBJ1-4	TGTGCCAGTAGGCTGGGACAGGGGAATGAAAAACTGTTTTTT	CASRLGQGNEKLFF
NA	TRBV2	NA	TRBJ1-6	TGTGCCAGCAGTGATCAGGATTCACCCCTCCACTTT	CASSDQDSPLHF
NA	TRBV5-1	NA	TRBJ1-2	TGCGCCAGCAGCTTGACGGCGGGGGACTATGGCTACACCTTC	CASSLTAGDYGYTF
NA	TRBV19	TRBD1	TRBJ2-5	TGTGCCAGTAGTCCACAGGGGGCCTCCGAGACCCAGTACTTC	CASSPQGASETQYF
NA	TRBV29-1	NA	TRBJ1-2	TGCAGCGCCTCTAGGGAGTTCTATGGCTACACCTTC	CSASREFYGYTF
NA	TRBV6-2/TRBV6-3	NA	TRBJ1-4	TGTGCCAGCAGTGAGTCAACAACTAATGAAAAACTGTTTTTT	CASSESTTNEKLFF
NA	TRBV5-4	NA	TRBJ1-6	TGTGCCAGCAGCTTGAGCCCTAGCTCCTATAATTCACCCCTCCACTTT	CASSLSPSSYNSPLHF
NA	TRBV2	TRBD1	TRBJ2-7	TGTGCCAGCAGTCTCGGACAGGGGAGATACGAGCAGTACTTC	CASSLGQGRYEQYF
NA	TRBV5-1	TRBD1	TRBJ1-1	TGCGCCAGCAGCTCGGGACAGGGTAAAACGACTGAAGCTTTCTTT	CASSSGQGKTTEAFF
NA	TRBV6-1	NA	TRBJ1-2	TGTGCCAGCAGTGAAAACAGTTATGGCTACACCTTC	CASSENSYGYTF
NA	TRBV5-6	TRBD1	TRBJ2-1	TGTGCCAGCAGCCTTACAGGGGAGCTTGAGCAGTTCTTC	CASSLTGELEQFF
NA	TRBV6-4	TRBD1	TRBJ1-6	TGTGCCAGCAGTGTAGGCTGGGGACAGGGGGTTTCACCCCTCCACTTT	CASSVGWGQGVSPLHF
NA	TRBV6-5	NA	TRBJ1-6	TGTGCCAGCAGCCGACTGGCCTATAATTCACCCCTCCACTTT	CASSRLAYNSPLHF
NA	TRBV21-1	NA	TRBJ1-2	TGTGCCAGCAGCAAAGCGCGGGGACCGGGGTCCTTTCCACGGGATTCGTATTATGGCTACACCTTC	CASSKARGPGSFPRDSYYGYTF
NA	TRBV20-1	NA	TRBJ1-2	TGCAGTGCTAGTGTACAGCCTAACTATGGCTACACCTTC	CSASVQPNYGYTF